The 20 T cell receptor beta chains reported below all come from one sample, sequenced in a study of CD8+ T cells in alopecia areata. Following RNA extraction, reverse transcription yielded cDNA that acted as the sequencing template. Repertoires were generated with immunoSEQ multiplex PCR, while TCRdb's copy carries only in-frame clones and drops some. The sample yields fewer than 250,000 clones, over 55% seen once. Treatment denoted: oral pan-JAK inhibitor, 5-10 mg twice daily. This specimen was CD4+ T cells sorted from blood, taken at week 24, from a patient treated with tofacitinib. The receptors come from a human donor with alopecia areata.

The chain links TRBV5-6 to TRBJ2-1, with no clear D. This CDR3 has 13 amino acids. V shed 4 bases and J shed 4 bases, with 9 bases lying between them. Germline-derived CDR1 and CDR2 are SGHDT and YYEEEE. In DNA, the CDR3 is TGTGCCAGCAGCCGCACAGATTACAATGAGCAGTTCTTC. It yields the protein CASSRTDYNEQFF.

The rearrangement links TRBV30 to TRBJ1-2; TRBD1 aligns across 7 bases. Germline V lookup: CDR1 GTSNPN, CDR2 SVGIG (reference sequence). V trimming: 2 bases; J trimming: 4 bases; junction bases outside the gene matches: 13. CDR3 length: 16 residues. The CDR3 DNA is TGTGCCTGGAGTACTTTTACAGGGGAGGTTAGCTATGGCTACACCTTC. It encodes CAWSTFTGEVSYGYTF.

This clone was observed a handful of times. The chain recombines TRBV5-1 with TRBJ2-3; no firm D call. Trimming removed 4 bases at V and 4 bases at J, with 10 bases between. The germline CDR1 and CDR2 sequences are SGHRS and YFSETQ. CDR3 length: 13 amino acids. CDR3 nucleotides: TGCGCCAGCAGCCCCCACTTCTCAGATACGCAGTATTTT. Translated, it gives CASSPHFSDTQYF. Full variable domain (outside the CDR3, taken from reference TRBV5-1 and TRBJ2-3): KAGVTQTPRYLIKTRGQQVTLSCSPISGHRSVSWYQQTPGQGLQFLFEYFSETQRNKGNFPGRFSGRQFSNSRSEMNVSTLELGDSALYLCASSPHFSDTQYFGPGTRLTVL.

The chain uses TRBV4-3 and TRBJ1-1; 8 bases align to TRBD1. The trim removed 0 bases at V and 4 bases at J, leaving 4 bases unmatched. Germline values: CDR1 LGHNA, CDR2 YSLEER. The CDR3 length is 15 residues. CDR3 region: CASSQDNRGGTEAFF. CDR3 DNA sequence: TGCGCCAGCAGCCAAGATAACAGGGGGGGCACTGAAGCTTTCTTT.

The rearrangement links TRBV28 to TRBJ1-1; D gene unclear. Germline V gives CDR1 MDHEN, CDR2 SYDVKM. V gave up 3 bases and J gave up 7 bases, with 6 bases separating them. CDR3 length: 11 amino acids. The CDR3 is CASSFLFEAFF. CDR3 sequence (DNA): TGTGCCAGCAGTTTTCTGTTTGAAGCTTTCTTT.

The CDR3: CAWDNSGANVLTF. The CDR3 region has the DNA TGTGCCTGGGATAACTCTGGGGCCAACGTCCTGACTTTC. The chain recombines TRBV30 with TRBJ2-6; D ambiguous. CDR1 and CDR2 (germline): GTSNPN, SVGIG (reference sequence). The length of the CDR3 is 13 residues. V lost 5 bases and J lost 0, with 5 bases in between.

The genes are TRBV18 and TRBJ1-5; D is unclear. CDR3 length: 12 residues. The germline V gene encodes CDR1 KGHSH and CDR2 LQKENI. V lost 2 bases, J lost 7 bases, and 6 bases lay in between. For the CDR3, the DNA is TGTGCCAGCTCACCAACCGGCCAGCCCCAGCATTTT. This codes for CASSPTGQPQHF.

V is TRBV30 and J is TRBJ2-7, with 8 nucleotides matching TRBD1. Trimming removed 4 bases from V and 2 bases from J; junction bases left unmatched: 7. This CDR3 has 14 amino acids. Germline V gives CDR1 GTSNPN, CDR2 SVGIG (reference sequence). DNA of the CDR3: TGTGCCTGGAACATAGGACAGGGAACCTACGAGCAGTACTTC. Its protein is CAWNIGQGTYEQYF.

The chain is built from TRBV9 and TRBJ2-5, with 7 bases lining up with TRBD2. Germline V gene data show CDR1 as SGDLS and CDR2 as YYNGEE. Trimming at V came to 3 bases and at J to 5 bases, leaving 10 bases not matched to a gene. This CDR3 is built from 15 residues. CDR3 nucleotide sequence: TGTGCCAGCAGCGGACTAGCAGATCCAACGGAGACCCAGTACTTC. This codes for CASSGLADPTETQYF.

This rearrangement joins TRBV30 to TRBJ1-6; maybe TRBD1 (6 bases). The V gene's germline CDR1 is GTSNPN and CDR2 SVGIG (reference sequence). The CDR3 is made up of 13 amino acids. Trimming removed 3 bases from V and 6 bases from J, with 9 bases in between. CDR3 sequence: CAWSGQSNSPLHF. The CDR3 region has the DNA TGTGCCTGGAGCGGACAGTCTAATTCACCCCTCCACTTT.

The chain has TRBV7-7 and TRBJ2-1; TRBD1 is a possible D gene (6 bases). The CDR3 consists of 13 residues. V lost 4 bases, J lost 7 bases, and 11 bases lay in between. Germline assignment: CDR1 SSHAT and CDR2 FNYEAQ (reference sequence). This chain's CDR3 is CASSWDNSNEQFF. The DNA of the CDR3 is TGTGCCAGCAGCTGGGACAACTCAAATGAGCAGTTCTTC.

This clone was seen a few times. Other DNA sequences from this sample encode an identical CDR3 as well. This sequence joins TRBV14 and TRBJ1-6; D gene unclear. Germline V gene lookup returns CDR1 SGHDN and CDR2 FVKESK. Trimming left V 0 bases short and J 7 bases short, with 7 bases between. This CDR3 has 14 residues. CDR3 bases: TGTGCCAGCAGCCAAGAATCCAAGAATTCACCCCTCCACTTT. This translates into CASSQESKNSPLHF.

Concerning this clone itself: Its ends do not fully match the called genes, so a read error is possible. The chain employs TRBV5-1 and TRBJ1-2; 7 bases are a match to TRBD1. This CDR3 spans 15 amino acids. Germline-derived CDR1 and CDR2 are SGHRS and YFSETQ. The CDR3 bases are TGTGCCAGCAGCCCACCCGCGGGACAGAGCTATGGCTACACCTTC. It yields the protein CASSPPAGQSYGYTF.

This clone was observed a few times. The chain links TRBV7-2 to TRBJ2-7; no reliable D call. The CDR3 spans 13 residues. CDR1 is SGHTA and CDR2 is FQGNSA in the germline V gene. The V and J ends lost 8 bases and 1 base respectively, with 12 bases between them. The CDR3 sequence is CASSAGRSYEQYF. The CDR3 DNA is TGTGCCAGCTCCGCCGGCAGATCCTACGAGCAGTACTTC.

The chain joins TRBV11-2 to TRBJ2-1; 8 positions agree with TRBD1. CDR3 length: 13 residues. The V gene end was trimmed by 6 bases and the J gene end by 8 bases; junction bases not matched to a gene: 6. Germline V CDR1 and CDR2: SGHAT, FQNNGV. For the CDR3, the DNA is TGTGCCAGCAGGGCAGGGGGCTGGGATGAGCAGTTCTTC. Its translation is CASRAGGWDEQFF.

The chain has TRBV18 and TRBJ2-6; tentative D call: TRBD1 (5 bases). The CDR3 is 16 amino acids. Germline V gene data show CDR1 as KGHSH and CDR2 as LQKENI. Trimming shortened V by 4 bases and J by 3 bases, and 13 bases separated the two germline ends. The DNA for the CDR3 is TGTGCCAGCTCACACGGAAGGGGCATTGGGGCCAACGTCCTGACTTTC. This gives the protein CASSHGRGIGANVLTF.

The gene calls are TRBV9 and TRBJ1-1; D gene ambiguous. V was cut by 0 bases and J by 6 bases, with 12 bases left in between. Germline V gene lookup returns CDR1 SGDLS and CDR2 YYNGEE. This CDR3 is 14 amino acids long. The CDR3 region is CASSVGEGLAEAFF. CDR3 in DNA: TGTGCCAGCAGCGTAGGAGAAGGCCTTGCTGAAGCTTTCTTT. The whole variable domain, filled in from reference TRBV9 and TRBJ1-1, reads DSGVTQTPKHLITATGQRVTLRCSPRSGDLSVYWYQQSLDQGLQFLIQYYNGEERAKGNILERFSAQQFPDLHSELNLSSLELGDSALYFCASSVGEGLAEAFFGQGTRLTVV.

This sequence joins TRBV7-2 and TRBJ2-3; no firm D call. Germline CDR1 and CDR2: SGHTA and FQGNSA. The CDR3 spans 15 residues. V was pared by 3 bases and J by 0 bases, with 10 bases between. CDR3 nucleotide sequence: TGTGCCAGCAGCTTCTCCGGAGAGAGCACAGATACGCAGTATTTT. Translating it yields CASSFSGESTDTQYF.

This clone was seen more than once but under ten times. The J gene is TRBJ1-2, the V gene TRBV11-2; D ambiguous. This CDR3 has 15 amino acids. Germline values: CDR1 SGHAT, CDR2 FQNNGV. V dropped 4 bases and J dropped 3 bases, with 15 bases sitting between them. The CDR3 here is CASSSPSPVYYGYTF. For the CDR3, the DNA is TGTGCCAGCAGCTCACCCTCTCCTGTCTACTATGGCTACACCTTC.

This clone was counted a single time. The chain links TRBV7-9 to TRBJ1-5; D is unresolved. Trimming took off 1 base at V and 2 bases at J, with 9 bases between the two ends. Germline V gives CDR1 SEHNR, CDR2 FQNEAQ (reference sequence). This CDR3 is 15 amino acids long. CDR3 nucleotide sequence: TGTGCCAGCAGCTTAGGCAGTTCGGGCAATCAGCCCCAGCATTTT. This encodes CASSLGSSGNQPQHF.